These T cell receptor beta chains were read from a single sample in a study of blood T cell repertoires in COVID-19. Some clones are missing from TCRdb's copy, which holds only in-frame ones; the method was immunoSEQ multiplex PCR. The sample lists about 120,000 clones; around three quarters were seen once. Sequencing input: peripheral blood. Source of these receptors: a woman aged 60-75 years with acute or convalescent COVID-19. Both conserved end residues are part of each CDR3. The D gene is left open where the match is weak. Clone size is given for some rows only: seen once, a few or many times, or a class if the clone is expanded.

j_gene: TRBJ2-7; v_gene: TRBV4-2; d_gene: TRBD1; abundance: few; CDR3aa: CASSQVGQTYEQYF; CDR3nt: TGTGCCAGCAGCCAAGTGGGACAGACCTACGAGCAGTACTTC
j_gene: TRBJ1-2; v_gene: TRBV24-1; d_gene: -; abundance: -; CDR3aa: CATREGYGYTF; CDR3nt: TGTGCCACCAGGGAGGGGTATGGCTACACCTTC
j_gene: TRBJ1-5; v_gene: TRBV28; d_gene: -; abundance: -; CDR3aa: CASSLLRRGAGNQPQHF; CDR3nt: TGTGCCAGCAGTTTACTCCGACGGGGGGCCGGCAATCAGCCCCAGCATTTT
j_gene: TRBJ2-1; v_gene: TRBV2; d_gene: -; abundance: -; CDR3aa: CASSYYNEQFF; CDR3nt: TGTGCCAGCAGTTACTACAATGAGCAGTTCTTC
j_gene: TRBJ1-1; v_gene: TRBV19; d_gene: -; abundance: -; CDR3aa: CASSPQPGITEAFF; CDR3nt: TGTGCCAGTAGTCCTCAGCCGGGGATCACTGAAGCTTTCTTT
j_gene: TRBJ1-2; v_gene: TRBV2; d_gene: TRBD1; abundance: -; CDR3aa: CASSDRSGGAYGYTF; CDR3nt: TGTGCCAGCAGTGATCGGTCAGGGGGAGCCTATGGCTACACCTTC
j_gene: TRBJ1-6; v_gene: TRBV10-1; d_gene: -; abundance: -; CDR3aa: CASSESQDSPLHF; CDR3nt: TGCGCCAGCAGTGAGTCGCAGGATTCACCCCTCCACTTT
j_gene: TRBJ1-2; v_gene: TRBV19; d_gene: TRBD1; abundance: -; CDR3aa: CASSTPGQGTNYGYTF; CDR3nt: TGTGCCAGTAGTACCCCGGGACAGGGTACTAACTATGGCTACACCTTC
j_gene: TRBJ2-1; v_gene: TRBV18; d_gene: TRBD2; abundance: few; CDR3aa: CASSPRERTSLDEQFF; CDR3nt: TGTGCCAGCTCACCAAGAGAACGGACTAGCCTGGATGAGCAGTTCTTC
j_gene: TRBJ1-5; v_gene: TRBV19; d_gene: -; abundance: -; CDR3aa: CASSINRDNQPQHF; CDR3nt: TGTGCCAGTAGTATTAACAGGGACAATCAGCCCCAGCATTTT
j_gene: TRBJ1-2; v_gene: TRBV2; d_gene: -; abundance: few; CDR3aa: CASSDGQGTLYGYTF; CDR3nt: TGTGCCAGCAGTGACGGTCAGGGGACCCTCTATGGCTACACCTTC
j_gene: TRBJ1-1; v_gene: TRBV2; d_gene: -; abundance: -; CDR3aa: CASSVLGTEAFF; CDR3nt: TGTGCCAGCAGTGTACTCGGCACTGAAGCTTTCTTT
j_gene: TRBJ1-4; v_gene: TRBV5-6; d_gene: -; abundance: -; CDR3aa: CASSFPQGKGNEKLFF; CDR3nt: TGTGCCAGCAGCTTCCCTCAGGGTAAAGGGAATGAAAAACTGTTTTTT
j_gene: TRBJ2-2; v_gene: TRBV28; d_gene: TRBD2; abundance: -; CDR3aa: CASSTGLAGGNTGELFF; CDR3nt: TGTGCCAGCAGCACGGGACTAGCGGGGGGGAACACCGGGGAGCTGTTTTTT
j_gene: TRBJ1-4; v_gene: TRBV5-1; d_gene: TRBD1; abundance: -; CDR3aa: CASSLEQGRGEKLFF; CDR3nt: TGCGCCAGCAGCTTGGAACAGGGGCGGGGTGAAAAACTGTTTTTT
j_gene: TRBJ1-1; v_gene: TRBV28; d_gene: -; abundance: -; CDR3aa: CASRPGGHLLNTEAFF; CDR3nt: TGTGCCAGCCGCCCTGGGGGACACTTACTTAACACTGAAGCTTTCTTT
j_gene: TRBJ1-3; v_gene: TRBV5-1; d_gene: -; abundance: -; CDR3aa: CASSYNGDSGNTIYF; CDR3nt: TGCGCCAGCAGCTACAACGGGGACTCTGGAAACACCATATATTTT
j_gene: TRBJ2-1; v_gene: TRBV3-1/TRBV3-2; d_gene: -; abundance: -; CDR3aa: CASSPRGSSYNEQFF; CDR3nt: TGTGCCAGCAGCCCCCGGGGGAGCTCCTACAATGAGCAGTTCTTC